Detailed here is one T cell receptor beta chain. As yet, its antigen is unknown. The CDR3 is made up of 10 amino acids. Germline assignment: CDR1 SNHLY and CDR2 FYNNEI. The V end lost 8 bases, the J end lost 6 bases, and 7 bases lay between the germline ends. Isolated per sample were at least 6 million PBMCs. Using a J-beta primer mix together with a sample-barcoded 5' primer, a second PCR was run for roughly 6 to 12 cycles. Each of the cDNA molecules was tagged by a template-switch adaptor with 12 random nucleotides. TCRdb reprocessed the 5' RACE reads via MiXCR and lists one record per CDR3 protein. The profile shows about 570,000 distinct CDR3 sequences, approximately 30% of them singletons. This record comes from a study of blood T cells in healthy people across ages. Study-wide results and limits: TCR beta diversity per million T cells fell roughly linearly with age. Calculation of diversity from one million T cells yielded estimates considered to be underestimates.

The rearrangement joins TRBV2 to TRBJ1-2, with D hard to call. Input material: blood. This TCR derives from a woman in her seventies in good health. DNA for the CDR3: TGTGCCAGCGGAGGGAATGGCTACACCTTC. It is translated as CASGGNGYTF.